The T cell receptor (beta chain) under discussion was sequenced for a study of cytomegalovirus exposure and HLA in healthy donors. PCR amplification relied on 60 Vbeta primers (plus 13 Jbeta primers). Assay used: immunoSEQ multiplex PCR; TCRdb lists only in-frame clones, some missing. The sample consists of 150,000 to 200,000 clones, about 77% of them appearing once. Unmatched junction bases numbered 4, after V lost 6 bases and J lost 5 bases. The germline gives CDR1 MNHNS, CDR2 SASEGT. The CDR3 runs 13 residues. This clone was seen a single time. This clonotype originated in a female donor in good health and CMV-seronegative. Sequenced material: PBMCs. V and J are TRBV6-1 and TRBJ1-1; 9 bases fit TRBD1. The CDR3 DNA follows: TGTGCCAGCAGCCGGGACAGGGATACTGAAGCTTTCTTT. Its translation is CASSRDRDTEAFF.